This TCR beta chain comes out of a study of cytomegalovirus exposure and HLA in healthy donors. A multiplex PCR was run with 60 Vbeta primers and 13 Jbeta primers. Sequencing was performed with immunoSEQ multiplex PCR; in TCRdb, only in-frame clones are kept and a portion is missing. This sample contains approximately 120,000 clones. This clonotype originated in a man in his forties in good health and CMV-seronegative. What was sequenced was PBMCs.

Written as DNA, the CDR3 is TGTGCCAGCAGTCGGGGTAACTATGGCTACACCTTC. The encoded protein is CASSRGNYGYTF. V gene TRBV28 combines with J gene TRBJ1-2; D uncertain. The CDR3 length is 12 residues. The germline V gene has CDR1 MDHEN and CDR2 SYDVKM. Between the trimmed V and J ends, which lost 5 bases and 1 base, there was a span of 5 bases.